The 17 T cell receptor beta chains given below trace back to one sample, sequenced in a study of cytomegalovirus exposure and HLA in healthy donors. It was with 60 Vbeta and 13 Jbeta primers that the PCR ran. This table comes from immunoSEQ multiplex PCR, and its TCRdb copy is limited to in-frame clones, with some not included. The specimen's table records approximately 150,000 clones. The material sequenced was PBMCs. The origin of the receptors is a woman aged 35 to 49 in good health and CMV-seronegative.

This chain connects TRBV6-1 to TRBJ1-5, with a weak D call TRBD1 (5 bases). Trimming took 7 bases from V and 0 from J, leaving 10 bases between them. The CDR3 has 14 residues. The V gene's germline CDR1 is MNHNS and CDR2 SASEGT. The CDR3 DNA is TGTGCCAGCATCGACAGCTATAGCAATCAGCCCCAGCATTTT. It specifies CASIDSYSNQPQHF.

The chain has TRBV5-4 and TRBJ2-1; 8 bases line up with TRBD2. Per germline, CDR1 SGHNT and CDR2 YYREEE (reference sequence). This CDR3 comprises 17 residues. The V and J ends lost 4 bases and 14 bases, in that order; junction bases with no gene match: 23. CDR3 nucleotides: TGTGCCAGCAGCCCTAGTGGGAGAGGGACTAGAAGATCGGCGGAGTTCTTC. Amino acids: CASSPSGRGTRRSAEFF. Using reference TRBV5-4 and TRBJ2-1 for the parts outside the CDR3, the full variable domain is ETGVTQSPTHLIKTRGQQVTLRCSSQSGHNTVSWYQQALGQGPQFIFQYYREEENGRGNFPPRFSGLQFPNYSSELNVNALELDDSALYLCASSPSGRGTRRSAEFFGPGTRLTVL.

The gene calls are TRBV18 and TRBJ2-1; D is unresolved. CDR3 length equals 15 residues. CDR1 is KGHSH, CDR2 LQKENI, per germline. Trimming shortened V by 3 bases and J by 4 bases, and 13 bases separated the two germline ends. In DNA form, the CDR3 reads TGTGCCAGCTCACCGAGTTCCGCAGCGTACAATGAGCAGTTCTTC. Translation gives CASSPSSAAYNEQFF.

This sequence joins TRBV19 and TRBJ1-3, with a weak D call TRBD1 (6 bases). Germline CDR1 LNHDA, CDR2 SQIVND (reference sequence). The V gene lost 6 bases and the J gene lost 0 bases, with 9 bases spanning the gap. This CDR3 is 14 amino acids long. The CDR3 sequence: CASRGGHSGNTIYF. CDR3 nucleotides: TGTGCCAGTAGGGGGGGGCACTCTGGAAACACCATATATTTT.

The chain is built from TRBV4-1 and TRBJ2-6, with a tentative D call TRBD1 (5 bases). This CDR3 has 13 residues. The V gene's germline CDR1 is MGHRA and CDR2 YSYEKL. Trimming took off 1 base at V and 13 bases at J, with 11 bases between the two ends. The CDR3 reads CASSQGYRNVLTF. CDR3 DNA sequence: TGCGCCAGCAGCCAAGGATACAGGAATGTCCTGACTTTC.

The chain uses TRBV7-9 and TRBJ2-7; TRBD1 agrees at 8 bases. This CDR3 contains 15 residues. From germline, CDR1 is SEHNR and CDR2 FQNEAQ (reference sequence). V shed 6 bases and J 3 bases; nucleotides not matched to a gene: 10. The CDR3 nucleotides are TGTGCCAGCAGTAACGGGACAGGTTGGAACTACGAGCAGTACTTC. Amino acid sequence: CASSNGTGWNYEQYF.

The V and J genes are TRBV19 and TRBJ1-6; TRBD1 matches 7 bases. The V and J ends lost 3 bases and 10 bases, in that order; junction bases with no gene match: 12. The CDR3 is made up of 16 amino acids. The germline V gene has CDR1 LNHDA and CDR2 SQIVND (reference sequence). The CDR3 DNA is TGTGCCAGTAGTATGCCGGTGACAGGGAGTGAATCACCCCTCCACTTT. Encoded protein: CASSMPVTGSESPLHF.

CDR3 region: CASSLPPGLAGGPDTGELFF. CDR3 DNA: TGCGCCAGCAGCTTACCTCCGGGACTAGCGGGGGGGCCTGACACCGGGGAGCTGTTTTTT. This rearrangement joins TRBV5-1 to TRBJ2-2, with 16 positions matching TRBD2. This CDR3 contains 20 residues. The trim removed 2 bases at V and 3 bases at J, leaving 10 bases unmatched. From germline, CDR1 is SGHRS and CDR2 YFSETQ.

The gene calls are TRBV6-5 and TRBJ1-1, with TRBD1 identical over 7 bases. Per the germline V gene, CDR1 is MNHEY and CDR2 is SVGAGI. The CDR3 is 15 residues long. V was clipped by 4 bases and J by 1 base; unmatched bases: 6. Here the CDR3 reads CASSSPNRGNTEAFF. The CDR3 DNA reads TGTGCCAGCAGTTCCCCCAACAGGGGGAACACTGAAGCTTTCTTT.

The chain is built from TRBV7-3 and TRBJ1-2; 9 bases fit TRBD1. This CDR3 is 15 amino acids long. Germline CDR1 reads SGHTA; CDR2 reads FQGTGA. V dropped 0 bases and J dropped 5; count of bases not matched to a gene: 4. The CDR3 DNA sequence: TGTGCCAGCAGCTTAACCGGGACAGGGCCGTATGGCTACACCTTC. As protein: CASSLTGTGPYGYTF. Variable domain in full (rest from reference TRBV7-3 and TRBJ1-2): GAGVSQTPSNKVTEKGKYVELRCDPISGHTALYWYRQSLGQGPEFLIYFQGTGAADDSGLPNDRFFAVRPEGSVSTLKIQRTERGDSAVYLCASSLTGTGPYGYTFGSGTRLTVV.

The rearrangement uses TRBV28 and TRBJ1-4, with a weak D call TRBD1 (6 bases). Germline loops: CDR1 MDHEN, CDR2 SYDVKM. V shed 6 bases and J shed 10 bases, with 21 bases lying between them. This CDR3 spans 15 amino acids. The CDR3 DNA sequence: TGTGCCAGCAGCACCCACAGGGAGAATAAACGAAAACTGTTTTTT. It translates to CASSTHRENKRKLFF.

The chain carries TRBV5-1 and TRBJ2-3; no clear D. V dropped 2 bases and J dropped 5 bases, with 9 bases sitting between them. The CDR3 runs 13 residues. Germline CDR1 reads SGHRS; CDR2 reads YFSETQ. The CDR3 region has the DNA TGCGCCAGCAGCTTAAGTGGTAGAGATACGCAGTATTTT. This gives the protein CASSLSGRDTQYF.

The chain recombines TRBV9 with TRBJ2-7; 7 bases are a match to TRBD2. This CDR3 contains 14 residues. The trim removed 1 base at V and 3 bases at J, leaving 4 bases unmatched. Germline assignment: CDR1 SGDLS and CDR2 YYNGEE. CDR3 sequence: CASSVQGGNYEQYF. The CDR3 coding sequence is TGTGCCAGCAGCGTACAGGGAGGGAACTACGAGCAGTACTTC.

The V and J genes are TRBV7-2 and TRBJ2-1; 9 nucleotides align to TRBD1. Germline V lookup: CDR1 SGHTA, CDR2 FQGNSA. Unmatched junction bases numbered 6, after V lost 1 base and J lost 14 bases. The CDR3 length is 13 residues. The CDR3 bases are TGTGCCAGCAGCTTAGGGGGACAGGGTGGGGAGTTCTTC. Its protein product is CASSLGGQGGEFF.

Written as DNA, the CDR3 is TGTGCCAGTAGTACCTGGGACAGCCAAGAGACCCAGTACTTC. Protein sequence: CASSTWDSQETQYF. The genes are TRBV19 and TRBJ2-5; TRBD1 matches at 7 bases. The V gene end was trimmed by 4 bases and the J gene end by 1 base; junction bases not matched to a gene: 3. Per germline, CDR1 LNHDA and CDR2 SQIVND (reference sequence). The CDR3 covers 14 residues.

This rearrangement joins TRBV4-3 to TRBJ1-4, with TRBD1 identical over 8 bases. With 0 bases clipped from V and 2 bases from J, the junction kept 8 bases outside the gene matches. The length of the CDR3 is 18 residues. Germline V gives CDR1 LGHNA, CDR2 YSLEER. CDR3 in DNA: TGCGCCAGCAGCCAAGATCCTCAGGGGGCGAGGACTAATGAAAAACTGTTTTTT. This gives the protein CASSQDPQGARTNEKLFF.

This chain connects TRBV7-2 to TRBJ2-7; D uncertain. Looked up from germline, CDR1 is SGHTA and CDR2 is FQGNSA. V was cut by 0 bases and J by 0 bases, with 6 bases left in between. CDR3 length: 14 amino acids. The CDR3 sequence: CASSLAASSYEQYF. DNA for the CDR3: TGTGCCAGCAGCTTAGCCGCGAGCTCCTACGAGCAGTACTTC. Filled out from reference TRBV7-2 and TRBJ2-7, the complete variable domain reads GAGVSQSPSNKVTEKGKDVELRCDPISGHTALYWYRQSLGQGLEFLIYFQGNSAPDKSGLPSDRFSAERTGGSVSTLTIQRTQQEDSAVYLCASSLAASSYEQYFGPGTRLTVT.